The sequence of this TCR beta chain was determined in a study of early T cells in non-severe SARS-CoV-2 infection. About the study: Unsorted whole blood bulk RNA was sequenced, with unpaired chains. Study-wide points: Private and CD4 specificities were missed by VDJdb matching, which favored anti-spike CD8 responses.

Germline V lookup: CDR1 ENHRY, CDR2 SYGVKD. V lost 4 bases and J 3 bases, leaving 17 bases between the germline ends. This CDR3 region has 16 residues. To note about this clonotype: Its antigen is unknown.

Researchers attached unique molecular identifiers to individual cDNA molecules. Using its own MiXCR run on the 5' RACE reads, TCRdb lists one record per CDR3 protein. The sample gives about 42,000 distinct CDR3 sequences, 6% to 7.5% of which show up once; roughly 4.8% is in the top ten. This receptor was identified in an adult who was a healthcare worker with PCR-confirmed SARS-CoV-2 infection or an uninfected control (not recorded which). This chain joins TRBV10-3 and TRBJ2-3; D might be TRBD2 (7 bases). Sample: whole blood. The CDR3 sequence is CAISAGRGGRTDTQYF. The CDR3 DNA sequence: TGTGCCATCAGTGCTGGTAGGGGGGGCCGGACAGATACGCAGTATTTT.